Following are 4 T cell receptor beta chains from one sample sequenced in a study of shared clonotypes between healthy human individuals. The protocol was immunoSEQ multiplex PCR, while the TCRdb copy is restricted to in-frame clones and leaves out a portion. This table has about 96,000 clones, approximately 70% appearing once. The specimen sequenced was memory CD8+ T cells sorted from blood. Subset here: CD45RO+ cells pooled with CCR7-negative TemRA cells. These receptors were obtained from a man aged 25 to 45 in good health.

The chain recombines TRBV9 with TRBJ2-2, with D hard to call. The V gene lost 3 bases and the J gene lost 4 bases, with 10 bases spanning the gap. This CDR3 contains 14 residues. The V gene's germline CDR1 is SGDLS and CDR2 YYNGEE. In DNA, the CDR3 is TGTGCCAGCAGCGACCCGTTGTTCACCGGGGAGCTGTTTTTT. Its protein is CASSDPLFTGELFF.

There are many counts of this clone. The gene calls are TRBV28 and TRBJ2-2, with TRBD1 matching 7 bases. Per germline, CDR1 MDHEN and CDR2 SYDVKM. V lost 6 bases and J lost 5; bases outside the gene matches: 0. This CDR3 is built from 12 residues. The CDR3 reads CASSRGTGELFF. The CDR3 nucleotides read TGTGCCAGCAGCAGGGGGACCGGGGAGCTGTTTTTT.

The chain recombines TRBV6-7 with TRBJ2-3; 9 positions match TRBD2. TRBV6-7 is given ORF status, its function remaining uncertain. The CDR3 length is 18 residues. The junction had 14 bases not matched to a gene; V was cut back by 3 bases and J by 4 bases. Here the CDR3 reads CASSYVPAGTSFSDTQYF. The CDR3 bases are TGTGCCAGCAGTTATGTCCCCGCCGGGACTAGCTTTTCAGATACGCAGTATTTT.

The chain links TRBV7-2 to TRBJ2-1; D possibly corresponds to TRBD1 (5 bases). The length of the CDR3 is 14 residues. CDR1 is SGHTA, CDR2 FQGNSA, per germline. The V end was cut by 4 bases, the J end by 9 bases, with 16 bases between. This chain's CDR3 is CASSYLGAIREQFF. The CDR3 nucleotides are TGTGCCAGCAGCTACCTAGGGGCTATACGTGAGCAGTTCTTC.